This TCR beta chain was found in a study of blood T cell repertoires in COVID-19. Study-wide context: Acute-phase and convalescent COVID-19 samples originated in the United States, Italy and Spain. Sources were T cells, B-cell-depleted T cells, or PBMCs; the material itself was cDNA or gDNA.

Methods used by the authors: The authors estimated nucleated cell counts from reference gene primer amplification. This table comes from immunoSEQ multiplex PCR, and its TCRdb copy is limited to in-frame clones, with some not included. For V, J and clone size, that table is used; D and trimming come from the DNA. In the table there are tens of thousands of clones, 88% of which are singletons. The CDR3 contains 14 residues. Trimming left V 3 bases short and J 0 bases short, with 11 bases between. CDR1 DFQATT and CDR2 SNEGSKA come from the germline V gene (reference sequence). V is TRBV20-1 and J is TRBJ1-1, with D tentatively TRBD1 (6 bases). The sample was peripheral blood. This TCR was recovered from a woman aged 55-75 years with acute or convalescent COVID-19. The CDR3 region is CSASYPGVNTEAFF. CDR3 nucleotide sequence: TGCAGTGCTAGTTATCCAGGGGTGAACACTGAAGCTTTCTTT.